These 14 T cell receptor beta chains were all obtained from the same sample, sequenced in a study of blood T cell repertoires in COVID-19 (TCRdb year 2020). Libraries came from the immunoSEQ multiplex PCR assay. This is the immuneACCESS table as TCRdb keeps it, with only in-frame sequences that have V and J called. A part of the clones is gone; compared with another copy, unresolved V genes explain less than half, and the rest is unexplained. This sample has 410,000 or so clones in its table, and about nine tenths of those were observed once. The ten largest clonotypes hold around 1.4% of the sample. The sample taken for sequencing was peripheral blood. These receptors were collected from a woman aged 25 to 45 with active or convalescent COVID-19.

This chain links TRBV11-2 with TRBJ1-2; a possible D gene is TRBD1 (6 bases). V lost 5 bases and J lost 8, with 21 bases in between. CDR1 and CDR2 (germline): SGHAT, FQNNGV. The CDR3 is 15 amino acids. The CDR3 DNA reads TGTGCCAGCAGCCCTACAGGGACAAGTTCTAGGGGCTACACCTTC. Its protein is CASSPTGTSSRGYTF.

The chain recombines TRBV25-1 with TRBJ2-7; no firm D call. The CDR3 contains 13 residues. Germline V gene sequence: CDR1 MGHDK, CDR2 SYGVNS. The V end lost 8 bases, the J end lost 9 bases, and 20 bases lay between the germline ends. Here the CDR3 DNA reads TGTGCCAGCTCCACCGGCGTCCCGACTTGGCAGTACTTC. Its protein is CASSTGVPTWQYF.

V gene TRBV5-1 combines with J gene TRBJ2-1; TRBD1 aligns across 12 bases. Per germline, CDR1 SGHRS and CDR2 YFSETQ. V lost 0 bases and J lost 10; bases outside the gene matches: 8. This CDR3 has 16 amino acids. This chain's CDR3 is CASSLAVGQGAGEQFF. Written as DNA, the CDR3 is TGCGCCAGCAGCTTGGCCGTGGGACAGGGGGCTGGGGAGCAGTTCTTC.

V usage is TRBV5-4 and J usage is TRBJ1-1; D is unclear. Germline CDR1 SGHNT, CDR2 YYREEE (reference sequence). The CDR3 runs 13 residues. V was shortened by 0 bases and J by 2 bases, with 5 bases between the two germline ends. CDR3 residues: CASSLERNTEAFF. CDR3 coding DNA: TGTGCCAGCAGCTTGGAGCGAAACACTGAAGCTTTCTTT.

This chain connects TRBV19 to TRBJ1-1, with D perhaps matching TRBD1 (6 bases). This CDR3 is 14 amino acids long. V lost 5 bases and J lost 1, with 11 bases in between. Germline V CDR1 and CDR2: LNHDA, SQIVND (reference sequence). This chain's CDR3 is CASSVGQKNTEAFF. CDR3 nucleotides: TGTGCCAGTAGTGTCGGACAGAAGAACACTGAAGCTTTCTTT. The full variable domain, completed using reference TRBV19 and TRBJ1-1, is DGGITQSPKYLFRKEGQNVTLSCEQNLNHDAMYWYRQDPGQGLRLIYYSQIVNDFQKGDIAEGYSVSREKKESFPLTVTSAQKNPTAFYLCASSVGQKNTEAFFGQGTRLTVV.

V is TRBV4-1 and J is TRBJ2-7; 7 bases match TRBD2. J lost 2 bases, V lost 1 base, and 11 bases had no gene match. Germline loops: CDR1 MGHRA, CDR2 YSYEKL. CDR3 length equals 17 residues. Here the CDR3 reads CASSQAPRGVNTYEQYF. The CDR3 DNA reads as TGCGCCAGCAGCCAAGCTCCTCGGGGGGTTAACACCTACGAGCAGTACTTC.

This chain joins TRBV3-1 (or the pseudogene TRBV3-2) and TRBJ2-1; maybe TRBD1 (5 bases). Germline CDR1 reads LGHDT; CDR2 reads YNNKEL (reference sequence). The CDR3 runs to 14 residues. V was pared by 6 bases and J by 9 bases, with 18 bases between. CDR3 sequence: CASRPSKGILEQFF. The DNA for the CDR3 is TGTGCCAGCAGACCTTCTAAGGGGATACTTGAGCAGTTCTTC.

The rearrangement links TRBV6-5 to TRBJ2-7, with D perhaps TRBD2 (6 bases). The CDR3 is 12 residues long. Germline V gives CDR1 MNHEY, CDR2 SVGAGI. V lost 4 bases to trimming and J lost 4 bases, with 8 bases between them. The chain's CDR3 is CASSSSGYEQYF. The CDR3, as DNA: TGTGCCAGCAGTTCGAGCGGGTACGAGCAGTACTTC.

The chain joins TRBV25-1 to TRBJ1-6, with 9 bases identical to TRBD1. Losses at the gene ends were 3 bases for V and 3 bases for J; bases not matched to a gene: 0. CDR3 length equals 15 residues. CDR1 and CDR2 (germline): MGHDK, SYGVNS. CDR3 DNA: TGTGCCAGCAGTGAGGGACAGGGCTATAATTCACCCCTCCACTTT. It specifies CASSEGQGYNSPLHF.

This rearrangement joins TRBV19 to TRBJ2-5, with TRBD1 matching over 7 bases. The V segment lost 5 bases and the J segment 5 bases; nucleotides outside the gene matches: 11. Germline loops: CDR1 LNHDA, CDR2 SQIVND (reference sequence). The CDR3 is 15 amino acids. CDR3 sequence reads: CASSVRDSPSETQYF. The CDR3 nucleotides are TGTGCCAGTAGTGTTAGGGACAGCCCGTCGGAGACCCAGTACTTC.

In its sample, this clone was seen once. The rearrangement links TRBV4-1 to TRBJ2-6; D unresolved. The CDR3 has 14 residues. Trimming removed 10 bases at V and 0 bases at J, with 10 bases between. Germline assignment: CDR1 MGHRA and CDR2 YSYEKL. The CDR3 coding sequence is TGCGCCACCTCGCTAGACTCTGGGGCCAACGTCCTGACTTTC. Protein sequence: CATSLDSGANVLTF.

The chain couples TRBV6-1 to TRBJ1-1; D is uncertain. This CDR3 has 13 amino acids. CDR1 is MNHNS, CDR2 SASEGT, per germline. The germline V and J ends were trimmed by 2 bases and 1 base, with 5 bases remaining between them. The CDR3 is CASSETTNTEAFF. The DNA of the CDR3 is TGTGCCAGCAGTGAAACAACGAACACTGAAGCTTTCTTT.

The gene calls are TRBV6-5 and TRBJ1-4; D is unresolved. The CDR3 has 16 residues. Trimming pared 0 bases from V and 2 bases from J, leaving 10 bases between. In germline, CDR1 is MNHEY, CDR2 SVGAGI. CDR3 loop: CASSYSPGGTNEKLFF. The CDR3 coding sequence is TGTGCCAGCAGTTACTCGCCGGGTGGCACTAATGAAAAACTGTTTTTT.

The CDR3 nucleotides read TGTGCCAGCAGCCAAGAGGTACTAGCGGGGGGACGCCGCCCTATAGCCAAAAACATTCAGTACTTC. Translated, it gives CASSQEVLAGGRRPIAKNIQYF. The V call is TRBV4-2, the J call TRBJ2-4; 12 bases line up with TRBD2. V shed 0 bases and J 0 bases; nucleotides not matched to a gene: 15. Germline V gives CDR1 LGHNA, CDR2 YNFKEQ. The CDR3 loop spans 22 amino acids.